A selection of T cell receptor beta chains follows, all from one sample in a study of blood T cell repertoires in COVID-19. Sequenced by immunoSEQ multiplex PCR; TCRdb stores in-frame clones only, minus some. This sample yields around 300,000 clones, of which about 87% are seen a single time; 3% to 4% belongs to the top ten. Sequences were obtained from peripheral blood. All receptors come from a woman between 40 and 50 years old with acute or convalescent COVID-19. CDR3s include the opening cysteine and the closing phenylalanine or tryptophan.

v_call cdr3_aa
TRBV9 CASSVGPRVQGYNEQFF
TRBV18 CASSRTEANTEAFF
TRBV6-5 CASSHTGGGSPLHF
TRBV19 CASNTGYYGYTF
TRBV24-1 CATSDFRGEQFF
TRBV29-1 CSVDGGTEAFF
TRBV2 CASSYPRGSNTGELFF
TRBV11-2 CASSRTGSAGGDTQYF
TRBV2 CARRGSQGSGNTIYF
TRBV30 CAWQIGAMNTEAFF
TRBV6-5 CASSYPPRQRGNTIYF
TRBV4-1 CASSQFRGNTIYF
TRBV25-1 CASSDWTELSSGYTF
TRBV5-6 CASSIKSNQPQHF
TRBV18 CASSPTGGGSFETQYF
TRBV2 CASRIDRDGYTF
TRBV28 CASSPRPSGKGSF
TRBV6-1 CASSEVGQNNQPQHF
TRBV24-1 CATSDLEEFATNEKLFF
TRBV9 CASSVGGADTGELFF